These T cell receptor beta chains were read from a single sample in a study of OX40 agonist ivuxolimab in advanced cancers. TCRdb keeps only in-frame clones here, not all; method: immunoSEQ multiplex PCR. The top ten clones hold around 5.9% of a sample with under 85,000 clones, approximately 93% of them seen once. The starting material was CD4+ or CD8+ T cells sorted from blood, obtained in a trial of the OX40 agonist ivuxolimab. These receptor sequences come from an adult with an advanced solid tumor such as melanoma, head and neck, liver or kidney cancer. Each CDR3 is given with its conserved first and last residue. D genes are given only for firm matches. Clone size is stated in some rows and not others, as once, few, many or a class when expanded.

TRBJ2-1	TRBD2	-	15	TRBV9	CASSVGSGGLDEQFF	TGTGCCAGCAGCGTAGGTAGCGGGGGACTAGATGAGCAGTTCTTC
TRBJ2-2	-	-	13	TRBV19	CASSKARAGELFF	TGTGCCAGTAGTAAGGCCAGGGCCGGGGAGCTGTTTTTT
TRBJ1-1	-	few	15	TRBV4-1	CASSQDRSPLTEAFF	TGCGCCAGCAGCCAAGACCGGAGTCCTCTCACTGAAGCTTTCTTT
TRBJ1-3	-	-	13	TRBV14	CASSARDPDTIYF	TGTGCCAGCAGCGCCCGGGATCCGGACACCATATATTTT
TRBJ2-7	TRBD1	-	15	TRBV9	CASSVSWGQGGEQYF	TGTGCCAGCAGCGTCAGTTGGGGACAGGGGGGCGAGCAGTACTTC
TRBJ1-2	TRBD1	-	18	TRBV28	CASSLESTGESRNYGYTF	TGTGCCAGCAGTTTAGAAAGTACAGGGGAATCTCGAAACTATGGCTACACCTTC
TRBJ2-1	-	-	15	TRBV7-6	CASSLEIRGYNEQFF	TGTGCCAGCAGCTTAGAAATCAGGGGTTACAATGAGCAGTTCTTC
TRBJ1-2	-	-	16	TRBV27	CASSYKLTDKVWGYTF	TGTGCCAGCAGTTATAAACTGACCGATAAAGTGTGGGGCTACACCTTC
TRBJ2-7	-	-	14	TRBV5-1	CASSFYRDSYEQYF	TGCGCCAGCAGCTTCTACAGGGACTCCTACGAGCAGTACTTC
TRBJ1-1	-	-	14	TRBV28	CASSVRGSNTEAFF	TGTGCCAGCAGTGTCCGTGGGTCTAACACTGAAGCTTTCTTT
TRBJ2-5	-	-	13	TRBV4-1	CASSQDPRETQYF	TGCGCCAGCAGCCAAGATCCTCGGGAGACCCAGTACTTC
TRBJ1-1	-	-	13	TRBV11-3	CASSLGTGTEAFF	TGTGCCAGCAGCTTAGGAACAGGTACTGAAGCTTTCTTT
TRBJ2-7	TRBD1	-	14	TRBV7-7	CASSLDAGGYEQYF	TGTGCCAGCAGCTTAGATGCAGGGGGCTACGAGCAGTACTTC
TRBJ2-7	TRBD2	-	12	TRBV29-1	CSVEGGWNEQYF	TGCAGCGTTGAGGGGGGGTGGAACGAGCAGTACTTC
TRBJ2-2	-	-	12	TRBV4-1	CASSHDPGELFF	TGCGCCAGCAGCCATGATCCCGGGGAGCTGTTTTTT
TRBJ1-1	-	-	11	TRBV25-1	CASSEPPEAFF	TGTGCCAGCAGTGAACCACCTGAAGCTTTCTTT
TRBJ1-4	-	-	19	TRBV7-8	CASSPAYSGEAGLNEKLFF	TGTGCCAGCAGTCCCGCGTATTCCGGGGAGGCCGGCCTTAATGAAAAACTGTTTTTT
TRBJ2-7	-	-	13	TRBV10-3	CAISESRVYEQYF	TGTGCCATCAGTGAGTCCAGAGTCTACGAGCAGTACTTC
TRBJ2-7	TRBD2	-	19	TRBV6-1	CASSELYGTSGKSSYEQYF	TGTGCCAGCAGTGAACTTTATGGGACTAGCGGGAAGAGCTCCTACGAGCAGTACTTC
TRBJ1-1	-	few	12	TRBV10-1	CASSDDNYEAFF	TGCGCCAGCAGTGATGACAATTACGAAGCTTTCTTT
TRBJ1-2	-	-	13	TRBV4-3	CASSPLGDYGYTF	TGCGCCAGCAGCCCTCTCGGGGATTATGGCTACACCTTC
TRBJ1-1	-	-	16	TRBV6-6	CASSYPRGGWNTEAFF	TGTGCCAGCAGTTACCCTAGGGGGGGATGGAACACTGAAGCTTTCTTT
TRBJ2-1	TRBD1	-	14	TRBV4-1	CASGSRGLYNEQFF	TGCGCCAGCGGGAGTAGGGGGCTCTACAATGAGCAGTTCTTC
TRBJ1-6	-	few	13	TRBV27	CASSLSSNSPLHF	TGTGCCAGCAGTTTATCGAGTAATTCACCCCTCCACTTT
TRBJ1-1	TRBD1	once	17	TRBV9	CASSGRTGTRGATEAFF	TGTGCCAGCAGCGGGAGGACAGGGACAAGAGGAGCGACTGAAGCTTTCTTT
TRBJ1-1	-	once	18	TRBV12-5	CASGLVRLGSLMNTEAFF	TGTGCTAGTGGTTTGGTACGGCTCGGTAGCTTAATGAACACTGAAGCTTTCTTT
TRBJ2-1	TRBD2	-	16	TRBV13	CASSPLGGLPLSEQFF	TGTGCCAGCAGCCCCCTCGGGGGACTACCCCTCAGTGAGCAGTTCTTC
TRBJ1-1	-	-	12	TRBV6-1	CASFRGYTEAFF	TGTGCCAGCTTCCGTGGTTACACTGAAGCTTTCTTT
TRBJ2-7	TRBD2	-	17	TRBV4-2	CASSQDGSSGATYEQYF	TGTGCCAGCAGCCAAGATGGGTCGAGCGGGGCTACCTACGAGCAGTACTTC
TRBJ1-5	-	-	14	TRBV9	CASSVGGSGQPQHF	TGTGCCAGCAGCGTAGGGGGCTCTGGACAGCCCCAGCATTTT
TRBJ1-1	-	-	13	TRBV6-5	CASSYQGLGEAFF	TGTGCCAGCAGTTACCAGGGGTTAGGTGAAGCTTTCTTT
TRBJ2-5	TRBD1	once	13	TRBV19	CASATGGQETQYF	TGTGCCAGTGCGACAGGGGGGCAAGAGACCCAGTACTTC